Below, 14 T cell receptor beta chains from the same sample are listed, as sequenced in a study of human T cells and chemical hapten exposure. Sample time point: pre-sensitization, week 0. Treatment defined: therapeutic diphenylcyclopropenone sensitization with weekly scalp DPC. A single record per CDR3 protein comes from TCRdb applying MiXCR to the RACE reads. The repertoire holds around 110,000 distinct CDR3 sequences, with more than 10% as singletons. Specimen: whole blood, collected in connection with sensitization to the hapten diphenylcyclopropenone (DPC). Every receptor here comes from a woman in her forties or fifties with alopecia areata. Some clones in this sample may be carry-over from other donors' samples.

This clonotype has at least ten counts. The rearrangement uses TRBV18 and TRBJ2-7; TRBD1 matches 8 bases. Germline V gene sequence: CDR1 KGHSH, CDR2 LQKENI. CDR3 length: 14 residues. Trimming at V came to 5 bases and at J to 7 bases, leaving 10 bases not matched to a gene. The chain's CDR3 is CASSSGTGSKEQYF. In DNA form, the CDR3 reads TGTGCCAGCTCATCGGGGACAGGAAGCAAAGAGCAGTACTTC.

This clonotype has ten or more counts. In DNA, the CDR3 is TGTGCCAGCAGCCCAAGGACAGGGTCCACACCAGATACGCAGTATTTT. Protein sequence: CASSPRTGSTPDTQYF. This rearrangement joins TRBV7-9 to TRBJ2-3; 8 bases fit TRBD1. The V gene end was trimmed by 5 bases and the J gene end by 4 bases; junction bases not matched to a gene: 11. The germline V gene encodes CDR1 SEHNR and CDR2 FQNEAQ (reference sequence). There are 16 residues in the CDR3.

In its sample, this clonotype was seen a few times. The chain links TRBV11-2 to TRBJ2-1; no reliable D call. Trimming cost V 5 bases and J 0 bases, with 5 bases left between them. This CDR3 has 13 amino acids. Germline assignment: CDR1 SGHAT and CDR2 FQNNGV. The chain's CDR3 is CASSPLSYNEQFF. CDR3 DNA sequence: TGTGCCAGCAGCCCTCTCTCCTACAATGAGCAGTTCTTC.

Only a few counts were recorded for this clonotype. The chain uses TRBV7-6 and TRBJ2-5, with 7 bases matching TRBD2. Germline V CDR1 and CDR2: SGHVS, FNYEAQ. CDR3 length equals 13 residues. After removal of 8 bases from V and 3 bases from J, the junction contained 6 bases not matched to a gene. CDR3 protein: CASLGGRKETQYF. CDR3 nucleotides: TGTGCCAGCTTGGGGGGGAGAAAAGAGACCCAGTACTTC.

This clonotype was seen many times. The chain joins TRBV7-2 to TRBJ2-3; 9 nucleotides agree with TRBD2. V was pared by 8 bases and J by 5 bases, with 11 bases of the junction left unmatched. Germline assignment: CDR1 SGHTA and CDR2 FQGNSA. The CDR3 is 15 residues long. This CDR3 reads CASGREGHLGDTQYF. The CDR3 DNA is TGTGCCAGCGGGCGGGAGGGCCATTTAGGAGATACGCAGTATTTT.

V usage is TRBV18 and J usage is TRBJ1-2, with D maybe TRBD1 (6 bases). Trimming left V 3 bases short and J 3 bases short, with 20 bases between. Germline values: CDR1 KGHSH, CDR2 LQKENI. This CDR3 region has 17 residues. CDR3 nucleotides: TGTGCCAGCTCACCCCGGGACAAGGGATATGCTGACTATGGCTACACCTTC. This translates into CASSPRDKGYADYGYTF.

This clonotype was observed a handful of times. J is TRBJ2-1 and V is TRBV5-1; 12 bases are shared with TRBD1. This CDR3 has 15 residues. Germline V gene sequence: CDR1 SGHRS, CDR2 YFSETQ. V was pared by 3 bases and J by 10 bases, with 8 bases of the junction left unmatched. The CDR3 bases are TGCGCCAGCAGCTATTCGGGACAGGGGGCGCGGGAGCAGTTCTTC. This gives the protein CASSYSGQGAREQFF.

This clonotype appeared many times. The chain has TRBV7-9 and TRBJ1-3, with D possibly being TRBD1 (5 bases). The CDR3 is 17 amino acids. CDR1 and CDR2 from the germline V gene are SEHNR and FQNEAQ (reference sequence). V was clipped by 5 bases and J by 5 bases, with 22 bases between them. The CDR3 region is CASSPVKGAVSRNTIYF. CDR3 bases: TGTGCCAGCAGCCCGGTGAAAGGGGCGGTCTCGAGAAACACCATATATTTT.

This clonotype was seen ten or more times. This chain joins TRBV7-9 and TRBJ2-7; 7 bases are a match to TRBD2. This CDR3 has 15 amino acids. The germline gives CDR1 SEHNR, CDR2 FQNEAQ (reference sequence). Trimming at V came to 2 bases and at J to 5 bases, leaving 9 bases not matched to a gene. CDR3 in DNA: TGTGCCAGCAGCTTATCGACTAGCCCCAGTCACGAGCAGTACTTC. This sequence encodes CASSLSTSPSHEQYF.

This clonotype was counted only a few times. The chain links TRBV18 to TRBJ2-4; 9 bases are a match to TRBD2. Trimming at V came to 4 bases and at J to 0 bases, leaving 1 base not matched to a gene. Germline lookup yields CDR1 KGHSH and CDR2 LQKENI. The CDR3 runs to 15 residues. Here the CDR3 reads CASSQAGGAKNIQYF. In nucleotides, the CDR3 is TGTGCCAGCTCACAAGCGGGGGGAGCCAAAAACATTCAGTACTTC.

The table lists this clonotype with a few counts. The rearrangement links TRBV6-4 to TRBJ2-2, with TRBD2 as a possible D gene (5 bases). Germline lookup yields CDR1 MRHNA and CDR2 SNTAGT. The length of the CDR3 is 13 residues. The V gene lost 3 bases and the J gene lost 6 bases, with 8 bases spanning the gap. The CDR3 DNA reads TGTGCCAGCAGTGAACTAGTGGCCGGGGAGCTGTTTTTT. Translating gives CASSELVAGELFF.

This clonotype has a handful of counts. The genes are TRBV5-1 and TRBJ1-1; D possibly corresponds to TRBD1 (6 bases). V was pared by 4 bases and J by 4 bases, with 20 bases between. Germline V gives CDR1 SGHRS, CDR2 YFSETQ. There are 16 residues in the CDR3. In nucleotides, the CDR3 is TGCGCCAGCAGCCGTCAAGAACAGGGTCCGGGCACTGAAGCTTTCTTT. Its translation is CASSRQEQGPGTEAFF.

A few counts support this clonotype. The V gene is TRBV20-1, the J gene TRBJ2-3; D remains unclear. Deletions cut 5 bases from V and 0 bases from J, with 6 bases between. This CDR3 is 12 amino acids long. From germline, CDR1 is DFQATT and CDR2 SNEGSKA (reference sequence). DNA for the CDR3: TGCAGTGCTCCCCGTAGCACAGATACGCAGTATTTT. Its protein is CSAPRSTDTQYF.

The chain uses TRBV12-3 or TRBV12-4 and TRBJ2-5, with D possibly being TRBD1 (5 bases). The V and J ends lost 7 bases and 0 bases respectively, with 12 bases between them. The CDR3 loop spans 14 amino acids. Written as DNA, the CDR3 is TGTGCCAGCAAGGGGTCGCCGCACCAAGAGACCCAGTACTTC. Amino acids: CASKGSPHQETQYF.